This record looks at one T cell receptor beta chain sequence and its context. The sample comes from a study of blood T cell repertoires in COVID-19. Overall study context: Acute and convalescent COVID-19 specimens originated in the United States, Italy and Spain. From T cells, B-cell-depleted T cells, or PBMCs came the material, which was cDNA or gDNA.

Seattle cases were enrolled at active infection and followed longitudinally. The CDR3 spans 16 residues. The J segment lost 7 bases and the V segment lost 2 bases, leaving 9 bases of the junction unmatched. The V gene's germline CDR1 is KGHDR and CDR2 SFDVKD. Per the authors' pipeline: Reference gene primers were amplified, and this amplification served to estimate nucleated cell counts. Method: immunoSEQ multiplex PCR; TCRdb's copy keeps in-frame clones and lacks some. V and J calls and clone size come straight from that table; D and trimming were deduced from the DNA. The sample carries 45,000 to 50,000 clones, around 85% recorded once.

The specimen sequenced was peripheral blood. The rearrangement joins TRBV24-1 to TRBJ2-1; 8 nucleotides line up with TRBD1. This clonotype was sampled from a woman older than 75 with COVID-19, enrolled during active disease. The CDR3 here is CATSDSGQGVWNEQFF. CDR3 bases: TGTGCCACCAGTGATTCCGGACAGGGTGTGTGGAATGAGCAGTTCTTC.